A single sample is the source of the 21 T cell receptor beta chains below, sequenced in a study of blood T cell repertoires in COVID-19. Clones were read by immunoSEQ multiplex PCR, and TCRdb kept only the in-frame ones, dropping some. The profile covers fewer than 200,000 clones, with roughly 88% appearing a single time and approximately 9% taken by the ten largest. The sample was PBMCs or T cells enriched from blood (not recorded which). These receptors all come from a woman under 30 who had recovered from COVID-19.

The gene calls are TRBV12-3 or TRBV12-4 and TRBJ1-4, with D maybe TRBD1 (5 bases). The CDR3 contains 13 residues. Trimming left V 5 bases short and J 8 bases short, with 12 bases between. The DNA for the CDR3 is TGTGCCAGCAGTCCACCGGAGGGGGAAAAACTGTTTTTT. Translated: CASSPPEGEKLFF.

This chain links TRBV27 with TRBJ1-1, with D hard to call. CDR1 MNHEY and CDR2 SMNVEV come from the germline V gene (reference sequence). V lost 6 bases, J lost 1 base, and 9 bases lay in between. The CDR3 extends over 13 amino acids. The chain's CDR3 is CASRSEGNTEAFF. Written as DNA, the CDR3 is TGTGCCAGCAGATCTGAGGGGAACACTGAAGCTTTCTTT.

The gene calls are TRBV15 and TRBJ1-5, with D maybe TRBD1 (6 bases). Germline V CDR1 and CDR2: LNHNV, YYDKDF (reference sequence). This CDR3 region has 19 residues. Deletions cut 0 bases from V and 2 bases from J, with 20 bases between. The CDR3 DNA follows: TGTGCCACCAGCAGAGATTGGAGCCAGGGGAATTATGGCAATCAGCCCCAGCATTTT. Translating gives CATSRDWSQGNYGNQPQHF.

The chain employs TRBV2 and TRBJ2-7; 14 bases map to TRBD2. The V segment lost 4 bases and the J segment 1 base; nucleotides outside the gene matches: 0. This CDR3 has 15 residues. Germline assignment: CDR1 SNHLY and CDR2 FYNNEI. This CDR3 reads CASSGLAGGSYEQYF. CDR3 nucleotide sequence: TGTGCCAGCAGTGGACTAGCGGGGGGGTCCTACGAGCAGTACTTC.

The chain recombines TRBV27 with TRBJ2-7, with TRBD2 as a possible D gene (6 bases). Germline V gene data show CDR1 as MNHEY and CDR2 as SMNVEV (reference sequence). The ends were cut back, 5 bases at V and 5 bases at J, with 16 bases in the middle. The CDR3 covers 14 residues. CDR3 nucleotides: TGTGCCAGCAGTGTGGGACTGCTTACCCACGAGCAGTACTTC. Protein sequence: CASSVGLLTHEQYF.

V and J are TRBV18 and TRBJ1-1; 7 nucleotides align to TRBD1. Germline loops: CDR1 KGHSH, CDR2 LQKENI. V dropped 0 bases and J dropped 3; count of bases not matched to a gene: 4. The CDR3 runs to 15 residues. CDR3 loop: CASSPPAGGHTEAFF. CDR3 in DNA: TGTGCCAGCTCACCACCAGCAGGGGGGCACACTGAAGCTTTCTTT. The full variable domain, in which reference TRBV18 and TRBJ1-1 provide the parts outside the CDR3, is NAGVMQNPRHLVRRRGQEARLRCSPMKGHSHVYWYRQLPEEGLKFMVYLQKENIIDESGMPKERFSAEFPKEGPSILRIQQVVRGDSAAYFCASSPPAGGHTEAFFGQGTRLTVV.

The chain recombines TRBV29-1 with TRBJ2-5, with 10 nucleotides matching TRBD1. The CDR3 contains 15 residues. Germline assignment: CDR1 SQVTM and CDR2 ANQGSEA. With 2 bases clipped from V and 4 bases from J, the junction kept 7 bases outside the gene matches. CDR3 loop: CSVERLGQGVETQYF. CDR3 bases: TGCAGCGTTGAACGTTTAGGACAGGGGGTAGAGACCCAGTACTTC.

The chain recombines TRBV18 with TRBJ2-5; 10 bases agree with TRBD1. The germline V gene encodes CDR1 KGHSH and CDR2 LQKENI. The CDR3 is 16 residues long. The junction had 9 bases not matched to a gene; V was cut back by 3 bases and J by 5 bases. The CDR3 loop is CASSPYDRGLVETQYF. In DNA form, the CDR3 reads TGTGCCAGCTCACCCTACGACAGGGGGCTGGTGGAGACCCAGTACTTC.

The chain uses TRBV5-4 and TRBJ2-3, with TRBD2 identical over 7 bases. The trim removed 2 bases at V and 2 bases at J, leaving 5 bases unmatched. Germline CDR1 SGHNT, CDR2 YYREEE (reference sequence). The CDR3 contains 15 residues. CDR3 sequence: CASSFRLAATDTQYF. Written as DNA, the CDR3 is TGTGCCAGCAGCTTCAGGCTAGCGGCCACAGATACGCAGTATTTT. The full variable domain, rest sourced from reference TRBV5-4 and TRBJ2-3, is ETGVTQSPTHLIKTRGQQVTLRCSSQSGHNTVSWYQQALGQGPQFIFQYYREEENGRGNFPPRFSGLQFPNYSSELNVNALELDDSALYLCASSFRLAATDTQYFGPGTRLTVL.

The V call is TRBV18, the J call TRBJ2-7, with 7 positions matching TRBD1. Per germline, CDR1 KGHSH and CDR2 LQKENI. The CDR3 totals 14 residues. V was clipped by 4 bases and J by 0 bases; unmatched bases: 3. In nucleotides, the CDR3 is TGTGCCAGCTCACACAGGGGTCACTCCTACGAGCAGTACTTC. This gives the protein CASSHRGHSYEQYF.

This chain connects TRBV6-1 to TRBJ2-1; 12 bases are shared with TRBD2. V lost 0 bases and J lost 8; bases outside the gene matches: 5. The CDR3 contains 16 residues. Germline assignment: CDR1 MNHNS and CDR2 SASEGT. The CDR3 nucleotides are TGTGCCAGCAGTGAAGCGCTCCTAGCGGGAGGGGATGAGCAGTTCTTC. Amino acids: CASSEALLAGGDEQFF.

The chain has TRBV11-2 and TRBJ2-3, with a weak D call TRBD1 (5 bases). The CDR3 loop spans 15 amino acids. Germline V lookup: CDR1 SGHAT, CDR2 FQNNGV. Trimming left V 5 bases short and J 1 base short, with 13 bases between. The CDR3, as DNA: TGTGCCAGCAGCCCCCAGGGTATCGGCACAGATACGCAGTATTTT. This translates into CASSPQGIGTDTQYF.

The genes are TRBV9 and TRBJ1-5; TRBD1 agrees at 7 bases. CDR1 and CDR2 from the germline V gene are SGDLS and YYNGEE. After removal of 2 bases from V and 4 bases from J, the junction contained 3 bases not matched to a gene. The CDR3 spans 14 residues. The CDR3 region is CASSVGTENQPQHF. CDR3 sequence (DNA): TGTGCCAGCAGCGTGGGGACAGAGAATCAGCCCCAGCATTTT.

V usage is TRBV7-9 and J usage is TRBJ1-2; TRBD1 might be the D (6 bases). The V end was cut by 5 bases, the J end by 6 bases, with 13 bases between. The CDR3 spans 13 residues. Per the germline V gene, CDR1 is SEHNR and CDR2 is FQNEAQ (reference sequence). The CDR3 sequence: CASSPIQGHGYTF. The DNA of the CDR3 is TGTGCCAGCAGCCCTATACAGGGCCATGGCTACACCTTC.

The chain employs TRBV6-1 and TRBJ1-2; D might be TRBD1 (6 bases). Germline V gives CDR1 MNHNS, CDR2 SASEGT. The CDR3 extends over 14 amino acids. The V and J ends lost 0 bases and 6 bases respectively, with 11 bases between them. This chain's CDR3 is CASSEAPGDDGYTF. CDR3 DNA sequence: TGTGCCAGCAGTGAAGCGCCAGGGGATGATGGCTACACCTTC.

This chain uses TRBV28 with TRBJ1-5; perhaps TRBD1 as D (6 bases). Per germline, CDR1 MDHEN and CDR2 SYDVKM. The CDR3 is 19 amino acids. V lost 5 bases, J lost 2 bases, and 25 bases lay in between. CDR3 in amino acids: CASSPPTGGAGACNQPQHF. CDR3 nucleotides: TGTGCCAGCAGTCCCCCGACGGGGGGCGCGGGGGCCTGCAATCAGCCCCAGCATTTT.

The chain recombines TRBV6-4 with TRBJ2-1; TRBD2 aligns across 10 bases. This CDR3 spans 15 amino acids. Germline CDR1 MRHNA, CDR2 SNTAGT. Trimming cost V 0 bases and J 4 bases; bases outside gene matches: 0. In DNA form, the CDR3 reads TGTGCCAGCAGTGACTCAGCGGGGGGGTACAATGAGCAGTTCTTC. This translates into CASSDSAGGYNEQFF.

Only one count was recorded for this clone. The chain carries TRBV5-6 and TRBJ1-2; 9 bases line up with TRBD1. The V gene's germline CDR1 is SGHDT and CDR2 YYEEEE. The CDR3 is 14 residues long. The ends lost 2 bases at V and 8 bases at J; junction bases unmatched: 7. DNA of the CDR3: TGTGCCAGCAGCTTACAACAGGGGGCGGAGGGCTACACCTTC. It translates to CASSLQQGAEGYTF.

The rearrangement links TRBV23-1 to TRBJ1-1; 8 bases line up with TRBD1. Being an ORF, TRBV23-1 has a function that is uncertain. V was clipped by 4 bases and J by 0 bases; unmatched bases: 10. The CDR3 covers 17 residues. CDR3 sequence reads: CASSPTRDRKLNTEAFF. CDR3 DNA sequence: TGCGCCAGCAGTCCGACCCGGGACAGGAAACTGAACACTGAAGCTTTCTTT.

The J gene is TRBJ2-5, the V gene TRBV11-3; TRBD1 is a possible D gene (6 bases). The CDR3 contains 13 residues. The V gene lost 2 bases and the J gene lost 4 bases, with 8 bases spanning the gap. Germline V lookup: CDR1 SGHNT, CDR2 YENEEA. The CDR3 nucleotides are TGTGCCAGCAGCTTAAACAGGGTAGAGACCCAGTACTTC. Translated: CASSLNRVETQYF.

The chain is built from TRBV2 and TRBJ1-2; TRBD1 aligns across 8 bases. The CDR3 consists of 15 residues. From germline, CDR1 is SNHLY and CDR2 FYNNEI. Germline trimming cut 6 bases from V and 7 bases from J; bases unmatched to any gene: 13. The CDR3 loop reads CASSLFPGQDSGYTF. The CDR3 region has the DNA TGTGCCAGCAGCCTTTTCCCGGGACAGGACTCTGGCTACACCTTC.